This TCR beta chain comes out of a study of blood T cell repertoires in COVID-19. Trimming left V 6 bases short and J 10 bases short, with 13 bases between. The CDR3 consists of 11 residues. Per the germline V gene, CDR1 is SGHDT and CDR2 is YYEEEE. Produced via immunoSEQ multiplex PCR; TCRdb's table is partial and in-frame only. The sample records more than 200,000 clones, around four fifths being singletons. The chain recombines TRBV5-6 with TRBJ1-2, with a possible D match to TRBD1 (5 bases). The sample comprised peripheral blood. The origin of this receptor is a man aged 60 to 75 with acute or convalescent COVID-19. The CDR3 DNA reads as TGTGCCAGCACCTTCGAAGGGGACTACACCTTC. Protein sequence: CASTFEGDYTF.